This T cell receptor (beta chain) came from a study of T-cell reconstitution after alpha-beta-depleted transplantation in children. Preparation of the TCRbeta library was carried out with unique molecular identifiers. Each CDR3 protein is one row after TCRdb ran MiXCR on the PCR reads. The sample includes under 75,000 distinct CDR3 sequences, roughly 11% seen only once; the top ten take about 12%. This clonotype was counted at least ten times. The CDR3 runs 13 residues. In germline, CDR1 is ENHRY, CDR2 SYGVKD. V lost 3 bases and J lost 0, with 5 bases in between. The sequence derives from a boy between 5 and 17 years old with acute myeloid leukemia, due to receive a stem cell transplant. Sequencing used PBMCs, obtained before TCRalphabeta/CD19-depleted stem cell transplant. This rearrangement joins TRBV10-3 to TRBJ1-1; D unclear. Here the CDR3 DNA reads TGTGCCATCAGTGACGGGGTGAACACTGAAGCTTTCTTT. Encoded protein: CAISDGVNTEAFF.